This is a list of T cell receptor beta chains from one sample in a study of T cells in Graves' hyperthyroidism and ophthalmopathy. MiXCR, applied by TCRdb to the multiplex PCR reads, yields one record per CDR3 protein. The top ten hold roughly 17% of the sample, which has a few hundred thousand distinct CDR3 sequences, 14% seen once. The specimen was blood. The receptors here all came from a woman between 18 and 29 years old with Graves' hyperthyroidism. Each CDR3 is given with its conserved first and last residue. D genes are given only for firm matches. A clone size is listed for some rows: how often the clone was seen (once, few, many), or a class if it is expanded.

TRBV2	TRBJ1-2	.	.	CASRRDSGNGYTF	TGTGCCAGCAGACGGGACTCCGGGAATGGCTACACCTTC
TRBV28	TRBJ2-7	many	TRBD2	CASSLLLAGGSGEQYF	TGTGCCAGCAGTCTCCTGCTAGCGGGAGGCTCAGGGGAGCAGTACTTC
TRBV7-3	TRBJ2-2	.	.	CASSLDWVGELFF	TGTGCCAGCAGCTTGGACTGGGTCGGGGAGCTGTTTTTT
TRBV30	TRBJ1-1	many	.	CAWKQEDTEAFF	TGTGCCTGGAAACAGGAGGATACTGAAGCTTTCTTT
TRBV30	TRBJ1-4	many	.	CAWSVVSEKLFF	TGTGCCTGGAGTGTCGTTTCGGAAAAACTGTTTTTT
TRBV11-3	TRBJ1-2	many	.	CASSLEAVGYGYTF	TGTGCCAGCAGCTTAGAAGCGGTGGGCTATGGCTACACCTTC
TRBV12-3/TRBV12-4	TRBJ2-1	many	TRBD2	CASLPSGLGLWGEQFF	TGTGCCAGTTTACCCTCGGGACTAGGATTATGGGGTGAGCAGTTCTTC
TRBV6-1	TRBJ1-3	few	.	CASSPGAVSGNTIYF	TGTGCCAGCAGTCCCGGTGCAGTCTCTGGAAACACCATATATTTT
TRBV20-1	TRBJ2-1	many	TRBD2	CSAPLSAGTSGDNEQFF	TGCAGTGCTCCACTCTCCGCCGGGACTAGCGGGGACAATGAGCAGTTCTTC
TRBV12-3/TRBV12-4	TRBJ2-2	once	.	CASSSSTARFSWRANTGELFF	TGTGCCAGCAGTTCATCGACGGCCAGGTTTTCTTGGAGGGCCAACACCGGGGAGCTGTTTTTT
TRBV25-1	TRBJ1-4	.	.	CASSEFGGGNEKLFF	TGTGCCAGCAGTGAATTCGGGGGTGGTAATGAAAAACTGTTTTTT
TRBV18	TRBJ2-6	few	.	CASSPQLFEGSGANVLTF	TGTGCCAGCTCACCACAGTTGTTTGAGGGATCTGGGGCCAACGTCCTGACTTTC
TRBV6-5	TRBJ2-1	.	TRBD2	CASSYSGGRARREQFF	TGTGCCAGCAGTTACAGTGGCGGGAGGGCCAGGAGGGAGCAGTTCTTC
TRBV3-1	TRBJ1-6	.	.	CASSQDRGSPLHF	TGTGCCAGCAGCCAAGATCGAGGGTCACCCCTCCACTTT
TRBV11-1	TRBJ1-2	.	.	CASSVRGMALSNYGYTF	TGTGCCAGCAGCGTGAGGGGGATGGCCCTTTCTAACTATGGCTACACCTTC
TRBV6-1	TRBJ1-2	many	TRBD1	CASSENRGDYGYTF	TGTGCCAGCAGTGAAAACAGGGGGGACTATGGCTACACCTTC
TRBV6-2/TRBV6-3	TRBJ1-5	many	.	CASSYGSGNQPQHF	TGTGCCAGCAGTTATGGTAGTGGCAATCAGCCCCAGCATTTT
TRBV7-3	TRBJ1-5	many	.	CASSSGPYQPQHF	TGTGCCAGCAGCTCGGGGCCTTATCAGCCCCAGCATTTT
TRBV12-3/TRBV12-4	TRBJ2-7	many	TRBD1	CASSLVGGQGAYEQYF	TGTGCCAGCAGTTTAGTAGGGGGACAGGGAGCCTACGAGCAGTACTTC
TRBV11-3	TRBJ1-1	many	TRBD1	CASSRTGVTEAFF	TGTGCCAGCAGCCGAACAGGGGTCACTGAAGCTTTCTTT
TRBV10-3	TRBJ2-1	few	TRBD2	CAIRTSGREGSYNEQFF	TGTGCCATCAGGACTAGCGGGAGAGAGGGCTCCTACAATGAGCAGTTCTTC
TRBV29-1	TRBJ2-1	few	TRBD2	CSGDSGRASNEQFF	TGCAGCGGAGATAGCGGGAGGGCCTCCAATGAGCAGTTCTTC
TRBV7-8	TRBJ1-1	.	.	CARSQTLLRNTEAFF	TGTGCCAGAAGCCAAACTTTACTTAGGAACACTGAAGCTTTCTTT
TRBV11-3	TRBJ2-2	many	TRBD2	CASSYLAGDVELFF	TGTGCCAGCAGCTATCTAGCGGGAGATGTGGAGCTGTTTTTT
TRBV12-3/TRBV12-4	TRBJ1-4	many	.	CASSSARVSNEKLFF	TGTGCCAGCAGTTCAGCAAGGGTCTCGAATGAAAAACTGTTTTTT
TRBV12-3/TRBV12-4	TRBJ2-5	.	.	CASSLRGGSETQYF	TGTGCCAGCAGCCTAAGGGGGGGCTCGGAGACCCAGTACTTC
TRBV18	TRBJ1-2	few	.	CASSAPGDYGYTF	TGTGCCAGCTCAGCCCCAGGGGACTATGGCTACACCTTC
TRBV7-9	TRBJ2-7	many	.	CASSRGGGGEQYF	TGTGCCAGCAGCCGAGGGGGGGGCGGCGAGCAGTACTTC
TRBV20-1	TRBJ2-3	.	.	CSARAPGAPSTDTQYF	TGCAGTGCTAGAGCCCCTGGCGCCCCGAGCACAGATACGCAGTATTTT
TRBV30	TRBJ1-3	.	TRBD1	CAWATGGGNTIYF	TGTGCCTGGGCTACAGGGGGTGGAAACACCATATATTTT
TRBV12-3/TRBV12-4	TRBJ2-5	.	TRBD2	CASSPGRDAETQYF	TGTGCCAGCAGCCCCGGGAGGGATGCGGAGACCCAGTACTTC
TRBV28	TRBJ2-7	many	.	CASSSVTGWQYF	TGTGCCAGCAGTTCTGTTACAGGGTGGCAGTACTTC
TRBV7-9	TRBJ1-1	many	.	CASSLRSGDPEAFF	TGTGCCAGCAGCTTACGGAGCGGGGACCCAGAAGCTTTCTTT
TRBV6-6	TRBJ1-5	few	.	CASSYSAWVSNQPQHF	TGTGCCAGCAGTTACTCCGCTTGGGTTAGCAATCAGCCCCAGCATTTT
TRBV11-3	TRBJ2-3	many	TRBD2	CASSLGGGGLADTQYF	TGTGCCAGCAGCTTAGGGGGGGGGGGTCTCGCAGATACGCAGTATTTT
TRBV5-1	TRBJ1-1	many	TRBD1	CASSSGTGGAKADTEAFF	TGCGCCAGCAGCTCCGGGACAGGGGGCGCTAAGGCGGACACTGAAGCTTTCTTT
TRBV5-1	TRBJ1-2	few	.	CASSNREGSYGYTF	TGCGCCAGCTCCAATCGAGAGGGTTCTTATGGCTACACCTTC
TRBV12-3/TRBV12-4	TRBJ2-3	many	TRBD2	CASSFRGRASDTQYF	TGTGCCAGCAGTTTTCGCGGGAGGGCATCTGATACGCAGTATTTT
TRBV3-1	TRBJ1-5	few	.	CASSQVPSNQPQHF	TGTGCCAGCAGCCAAGTCCCTAGCAATCAGCCCCAGCATTTT
TRBV19	TRBJ2-7	.	TRBD2	CATASGRSYEQYF	TGTGCCACTGCAAGCGGGAGGTCCTACGAGCAGTACTTC